This T cell receptor (beta chain) is from a study of STAT3 mutations in large granular lymphocyte leukemia. Study at large: Roughly half the longitudinally sequenced T-LGLL patients had canonical STAT3 mutations.

This clone has only a few counts. Antigen: not known. The CDR3 runs 16 residues. Germline CDR1 reads SGHNT; CDR2 reads YYREEE (reference sequence). Germline trimming cut 4 bases from V and 3 bases from J; bases unmatched to any gene: 7. Clones were sequenced by immunoSEQ multiplex PCR, and TCRdb holds only the in-frame ones, with some missing. In the table there are 12,000 or so clones, about 76% of which are singletons. Whole-study results and caveats: Every T-cell large granular lymphocyte leukemia patient had at least one immunodominant TCR beta clonotype. All newly emerging clones after therapy were STAT3 wild type.

The sample was peripheral blood mononuclear cells. The receptor comes from a man aged 55 to 69 with T-cell large granular lymphocyte leukemia. Some clones in this sample may be carry-over from other donors' samples. The chain joins TRBV5-4 to TRBJ2-3; TRBD2 matches at 11 bases. CDR3 nucleotide sequence: TGTGCCAGCAGCGGTTTAGCGGGAGGGGGGACAGATACGCAGTATTTT. It encodes CASSGLAGGGTDTQYF. The full variable domain, in which reference TRBV5-4 and TRBJ2-3 provide the parts outside the CDR3, is ETGVTQSPTHLIKTRGQQVTLRCSSQSGHNTVSWYQQALGQGPQFIFQYYREEENGRGNFPPRFSGLQFPNYSSELNVNALELDDSALYLCASSGLAGGGTDTQYFGPGTRLTVL.